These T cell receptor beta chains were read from a single sample in a study of metastatic and nonmetastatic thyroid tumors. With MiXCR, TCRdb called clones anew from the PCR reads. The repertoire holds about 82,000 clones, with approximately 13% as singletons. Sequenced sample: tumor tissue. Receptor source: a female donor with papillary thyroid cancer or a benign thyroid nodule (not recorded which). Some clones in this sample may be carry-over from other donors' samples. The CDR3 runs from the conserved cysteine through the conserved F or W. A D gene is named only where the DNA matches it firmly. The size entry is marked missing in some rows and otherwise reads once, few, many or a size class.

clone size: many
D gene: .
J gene: TRBJ2-7
V gene: TRBV29-1
CDR3 length: 12
CDR3 DNA: TGCAGCGTGACAGGTCCCCACACGGAGCAGTACTTC
CDR3 protein: CSVTGPHTEQYF

clone size: many
D gene: .
J gene: TRBJ1-1
V gene: TRBV6-2/TRBV6-3
CDR3 length: 11
CDR3 DNA: TGTGCCAGCAGTTACCCTACTGAAGCTTTCTTT
CDR3 protein: CASSYPTEAFF

clone size: many
D gene: TRBD1
J gene: TRBJ1-4
V gene: TRBV6-1
CDR3 length: 16
CDR3 DNA: TGTGCCAGCAGTGAAGCGCGGGACAGTGGAGGTGAAAAACTGTTTTTT
CDR3 protein: CASSEARDSGGEKLFF

clone size: many
D gene: .
J gene: TRBJ2-1
V gene: TRBV7-3
CDR3 length: 15
CDR3 DNA: TGTGCCAGCAGCCTCCACAGTTACTCCTACAATGAGCAGTTCTTC
CDR3 protein: CASSLHSYSYNEQFF

clone size: many
D gene: TRBD1
J gene: TRBJ1-2
V gene: TRBV5-1
CDR3 length: 15
CDR3 DNA: TGCGCCAGCAGCTCCCCGGGACAGGTTGATCGAGGCTACACCTTC
CDR3 protein: CASSSPGQVDRGYTF

clone size: many
D gene: .
J gene: TRBJ1-1
V gene: TRBV20-1
CDR3 length: 12
CDR3 DNA: TGCAGTGCTAGTCGGGGGGTTGGTGAAGCTTTCTTT
CDR3 protein: CSASRGVGEAFF

clone size: .
D gene: .
J gene: TRBJ2-5
V gene: TRBV3-1
CDR3 length: 18
CDR3 DNA: TGTGCCAGCAGCCAAGGGGAGGTGGCTTTAAAGGGGGGGGAGACCCAGTACTTC
CDR3 protein: CASSQGEVALKGGETQYF

clone size: many
D gene: .
J gene: TRBJ2-7
V gene: TRBV19
CDR3 length: 14
CDR3 DNA: TGTGCCAGTAGTCCGCGGACGGCCGCCTACGAGCAGTACTTC
CDR3 protein: CASSPRTAAYEQYF

clone size: many
D gene: .
J gene: TRBJ1-3
V gene: TRBV5-1
CDR3 length: 16
CDR3 DNA: TGCGCCAGCAGCTACTACCAGACACGACCTGGAAACACCATATATTTT
CDR3 protein: CASSYYQTRPGNTIYF

clone size: many
D gene: .
J gene: TRBJ1-1
V gene: TRBV6-1
CDR3 length: 14
CDR3 DNA: TGTGCCAGCATCCGGACATCAGTGAACACTGAAGCTTTCTTT
CDR3 protein: CASIRTSVNTEAFF

clone size: many
D gene: .
J gene: TRBJ2-5
V gene: TRBV14
CDR3 length: 15
CDR3 DNA: TGTGCCAGCAGCCAGGACCGGGGGAGAGGGGAGACCCAGTACTTC
CDR3 protein: CASSQDRGRGETQYF

clone size: many
D gene: TRBD2
J gene: TRBJ2-1
V gene: TRBV20-1
CDR3 length: 15
CDR3 DNA: TGCAGTGCTAGAGATAGTCGGGCGGGAGCGAATGAGCAGTTCTTC
CDR3 protein: CSARDSRAGANEQFF

clone size: many
D gene: TRBD2
J gene: TRBJ2-3
V gene: TRBV20-1
CDR3 length: 15
CDR3 DNA: TGCAGTGCTAGCCAGCGGAGCCCGGGAGGGGATACGCAGTATTTT
CDR3 protein: CSASQRSPGGDTQYF

clone size: many
D gene: .
J gene: TRBJ1-4
V gene: TRBV27
CDR3 length: 15
CDR3 DNA: TGTGCCAGCAGTTCAGTGGGGGGGGCAGGGGAAAAACTGTTTTTT
CDR3 protein: CASSSVGGAGEKLFF